This is a list of T cell receptor beta chains from one sample in a study of shared clonotypes between healthy human individuals. Data came from immunoSEQ multiplex PCR; TCRdb stores just in-frame clones and leaves some out. In the table there are around 700,000 clones, around 72% of which are singletons. Source material: memory CD4+ T cells sorted from blood. The receptor source for this set is a woman aged 25-40 years in good health. Both conserved end residues are part of each CDR3. The D gene is left open where the match is weak. The size entry is marked missing in some rows and otherwise reads once, few, many or a size class.

length	size	V	J	D	DNA	CDR3
15	NA	TRBV7-5	TRBJ2-2	NA	TGTGTCCACGAGACCCGGGACAGGAACACCGGGGAGCTGTTTTTT	CVHETRDRNTGELFF
16	NA	TRBV5-8	TRBJ2-1	TRBD2	TGTGCCAGCAGCCTCGGCGGGCTAGCGGGAGGAAATGAGCAGTTCTTC	CASSLGGLAGGNEQFF
15	NA	TRBV5-1	TRBJ2-1	NA	TGCGCCAGCAGCCAAGTTTCGGGGTCCTACAATGAGCAGTTCTTC	CASSQVSGSYNEQFF
14	NA	TRBV6-4	TRBJ2-5	NA	TGTGCCAGCAGTCTATTAGGCCCTAAAGAGACCCAGTACTTC	CASSLLGPKETQYF
13	few	TRBV2	TRBJ1-2	NA	TGTGCCAGCAGTTCTGCAGTTCGGTCAGGCTACACCTTC	CASSSAVRSGYTF
14	NA	TRBV18	TRBJ2-7	NA	TGTGCCAGCTCACGGCCAGGGGTCTCCTACGAGCAGTACTTC	CASSRPGVSYEQYF
14	few	TRBV19	TRBJ2-7	NA	TGTGCCAGTAGTACGGGGACGGCTGGCTACGAGCAGTACTTC	CASSTGTAGYEQYF
17	NA	TRBV28	TRBJ1-5	TRBD1	TGTGCCAGCAGTCATAGGACAGGGGGGCATAGCAATCAGCCCCAGCATTTT	CASSHRTGGHSNQPQHF
13	few	TRBV6-5	TRBJ2-7	TRBD1	TGTGCCAGCAGCCGGACAGGGAACTACGAGCAGTACTTC	CASSRTGNYEQYF
13	NA	TRBV18	TRBJ2-7	NA	TGTGCCAGCTCACCAGTCCCTTCCTACGAGCAGTACTTC	CASSPVPSYEQYF
14	few	TRBV7-2	TRBJ1-2	NA	TGTGCCAGCAGCTTAATGGGGACGGACTATGGCTACACCTTC	CASSLMGTDYGYTF
15	NA	TRBV27	TRBJ1-3	TRBD1	TGTGCCAGCAGTTTCGTAGGGGGCGGTGGAAACACCATATATTTT	CASSFVGGGGNTIYF
15	NA	TRBV10-3	TRBJ2-7	NA	TGTGCCATCAGTGACCTCAGGACGGATATCTACGAGCAGTACTTC	CAISDLRTDIYEQYF
13	NA	TRBV7-2	TRBJ2-5	TRBD2	TGTGCCAGCAGCCTACTAGCGACGGAGACCCAGTACTTC	CASSLLATETQYF
14	few	TRBV7-9	TRBJ1-2	NA	TGTGCCAGCAGCAAGACAGCTTCTTTCTATGGCTACACCTTC	CASSKTASFYGYTF
14	NA	TRBV9	TRBJ1-3	NA	TGTGCCAGCAGCGTGAACAGTCCTGGAAACACCATATATTTT	CASSVNSPGNTIYF
14	NA	TRBV28	TRBJ1-6	NA	TGTGCCAGCAGCCTACAGGGCGGGAATTCACCCCTCCACTTT	CASSLQGGNSPLHF
13	NA	TRBV5-5	TRBJ2-5	NA	TGTGCCAGCAGCTTGGATGAAGTGGAGACCCAGTACTTC	CASSLDEVETQYF
15	NA	TRBV27	TRBJ2-6	NA	TGTGCCAGCAGTAGGAGGGCTTCCGGGGCCAACGTCCTGACTTTC	CASSRRASGANVLTF
17	NA	TRBV14	TRBJ2-6	TRBD1	TGTGCCAGCAGCCAGAGGACAGGGATCTCTGGGGCCAACGTCCTGACTTTC	CASSQRTGISGANVLTF
11	once	TRBV6-1	TRBJ2-7	NA	TGTGCCAGCAAGGAAGACTACGAGCAGTACTTC	CASKEDYEQYF
16	NA	TRBV5-1	TRBJ2-5	NA	TGCGCCAGCAGCTTGGGGGTTACACCTATCCAAGAGACCCAGTACTTC	CASSLGVTPIQETQYF
17	NA	TRBV4-1	TRBJ2-1	TRBD2	TGCGCCAGCAGCCTGATCCTAGGGCGGGGGGCTTTGCATGAGCAGTTCTTC	CASSLILGRGALHEQFF
14	NA	TRBV6-6	TRBJ2-3	NA	TGTGCCAGCAGTTACTCAACGGGGACAGATACGCAGTATTTT	CASSYSTGTDTQYF
12	NA	TRBV11-1	TRBJ2-3	NA	TGTGCCAGCAGCGTTGCCTTGGGGGCGCAGTATTTT	CASSVALGAQYF
13	few	TRBV15	TRBJ2-1	NA	TGTGCCACCAGCAGTCTCCAGGTATTTGAGCAGTTCTTC	CATSSLQVFEQFF
13	NA	TRBV5-4	TRBJ2-3	NA	TGTGCCAGCAGCTCCAAGGGGGGGAATACGCAGTATTTT	CASSSKGGNTQYF
15	few	TRBV2	TRBJ1-2	NA	TGTGCCAGCAGTGAAGAGGAGGGTTTAGACTATGGCTACACCTTC	CASSEEEGLDYGYTF
15	NA	TRBV5-1	TRBJ2-1	NA	TGCGCCAGCAGCTCGGGACATGAGGGCTCCAATGAGCAGTTCTTC	CASSSGHEGSNEQFF
15	NA	TRBV10-3	TRBJ1-5	NA	TGTGCCATCAGAGTGGACCAAGGTGGCAATCAGCCCCAGCATTTT	CAIRVDQGGNQPQHF
15	NA	TRBV6-5	TRBJ1-5	NA	TGTGCCAGCAGTTACTCGCGGCAGGTGAATCAGCCCCAGCATTTT	CASSYSRQVNQPQHF
16	NA	TRBV6-5	TRBJ1-1	TRBD1	TGTGCCAGCAGTTACGAAGCCGGGACAGGGGGCACTGAAGCTTTCTTT	CASSYEAGTGGTEAFF
15	NA	TRBV21-1	TRBJ2-2	NA	TGTGCCAGCAGCAAAGCGACAGTCGTCGCCGGGGAGCTGTTTTTT	CASSKATVVAGELFF
13	NA	TRBV28	TRBJ1-1	NA	TGTACGGCCGGGCAGGGGATGAGGACTGAAGCTTTCTTT	CTAGQGMRTEAFF
13	NA	TRBV29-1	TRBJ1-2	NA	TGCAGCGCCAGGGACTTAGCTAACTATGGCTACACCTTC	CSARDLANYGYTF
14	NA	TRBV28	TRBJ1-4	NA	TGTGCCAGCAGTTCCTATGGGGATAATGAAAAACTGTTTTTT	CASSSYGDNEKLFF
16	NA	TRBV13	TRBJ2-2	TRBD1	TGTGCCAGCAGCCCCAGACAGGGATTGAACACCGGGGAGCTGTTTTTT	CASSPRQGLNTGELFF
13	NA	TRBV5-6	TRBJ1-2	NA	TGTGCCAGCAGCTCCGGTCGGAGTTTTGGCTACACCTTC	CASSSGRSFGYTF
16	NA	TRBV30	TRBJ2-2	TRBD1	TGTGCCTGGCAGTCCCGGACAGGGGGCTTAACCGGGGAGCTGTTTTTT	CAWQSRTGGLTGELFF
11	few	TRBV2	TRBJ2-1	NA	TGTGCCAGCAGTCTCCGGGGCCAACAGTTCTTC	CASSLRGQQFF
14	NA	TRBV28	TRBJ2-3	TRBD1	TGTGCCAGCTTGCCCGGGACAGCCACAGATACGCAGTATTTT	CASLPGTATDTQYF
16	NA	TRBV28	TRBJ2-7	TRBD2	TGTGCCAGCAGTACGCCGACTAGCGGGAGTTCCTACGAGCAGTACTTC	CASSTPTSGSSYEQYF
14	NA	TRBV28	TRBJ1-2	TRBD1	TGTGCCAGCAGCGGGACAGGGGCGGTCTCTGGCTACACCTTC	CASSGTGAVSGYTF
13	NA	TRBV11-1	TRBJ1-5	NA	TGTGCCAGCAGCGTACAGAGTAATCAGCCCCAGCATTTT	CASSVQSNQPQHF
12	NA	TRBV2	TRBJ1-2	NA	TGTGCCAGCAGTCCGGTTTTAGGTGGCTACACCTTC	CASSPVLGGYTF
13	NA	TRBV12-5	TRBJ2-1	TRBD1	TGTGCTAGTGGACGGGACAGGGTTTTTGAGCAGTTCTTC	CASGRDRVFEQFF
18	NA	TRBV18	TRBJ1-1	TRBD1	TGTGCCAGCTCACCAGGGCTTGGGACAGGGTTATTGGACACTGAAGCTTTCTTT	CASSPGLGTGLLDTEAFF
14	NA	TRBV30	TRBJ2-7	TRBD1	TGTGCCTGGAGGGACAGGGGGAACTCCTACGAGCAGTACTTC	CAWRDRGNSYEQYF
13	NA	TRBV19	TRBJ1-5	NA	TGTGCCAGTAGTAAGGGTTTGCGACAGCCCCAGCATTTT	CASSKGLRQPQHF